Listed here is a single TCR beta chain. As yet, its antigen is unknown. Because it lacks the conserved phenylalanine or tryptophan at the end, this CDR3 is likely a read error. These data originate in a study of post-analysis software for immune sequencing data. Study as a whole: The study covered relapsing-remitting, secondary progressive and progressive-relapsing courses of multiple sclerosis. The study's findings and limits: About 5 TRBV segments appeared more often in patients than in controls, and TRBV5-6, TRBV5-1 and TRBV20-1 were among these.

Sequencing libraries made from TCR beta cDNA carried unique molecular identifiers. Each CDR3 protein is one row after TCRdb ran MiXCR on the PCR reads. The table has about 770,000 distinct CDR3 sequences, 35% to 55% seen once; the top ten hold roughly 5%. CDR1 and CDR2 from the germline V gene are LGHNA and YNFKEQ. This CDR3 region has 16 residues. Trimming removed 1 base at V and 1 base at J, with 12 bases between. The receptor comes from a girl aged 5-17 years with multiple sclerosis. Material: blood. This chain connects TRBV4-2 to TRBJ2-3, with D unresolved. The CDR3 nucleotides are TGTGCCAGCAGCCAAGGACTTTCCCCTGGCACAGATACGCAGTATTAT. Amino acid sequence: CASSQGLSPGTDTQYY.